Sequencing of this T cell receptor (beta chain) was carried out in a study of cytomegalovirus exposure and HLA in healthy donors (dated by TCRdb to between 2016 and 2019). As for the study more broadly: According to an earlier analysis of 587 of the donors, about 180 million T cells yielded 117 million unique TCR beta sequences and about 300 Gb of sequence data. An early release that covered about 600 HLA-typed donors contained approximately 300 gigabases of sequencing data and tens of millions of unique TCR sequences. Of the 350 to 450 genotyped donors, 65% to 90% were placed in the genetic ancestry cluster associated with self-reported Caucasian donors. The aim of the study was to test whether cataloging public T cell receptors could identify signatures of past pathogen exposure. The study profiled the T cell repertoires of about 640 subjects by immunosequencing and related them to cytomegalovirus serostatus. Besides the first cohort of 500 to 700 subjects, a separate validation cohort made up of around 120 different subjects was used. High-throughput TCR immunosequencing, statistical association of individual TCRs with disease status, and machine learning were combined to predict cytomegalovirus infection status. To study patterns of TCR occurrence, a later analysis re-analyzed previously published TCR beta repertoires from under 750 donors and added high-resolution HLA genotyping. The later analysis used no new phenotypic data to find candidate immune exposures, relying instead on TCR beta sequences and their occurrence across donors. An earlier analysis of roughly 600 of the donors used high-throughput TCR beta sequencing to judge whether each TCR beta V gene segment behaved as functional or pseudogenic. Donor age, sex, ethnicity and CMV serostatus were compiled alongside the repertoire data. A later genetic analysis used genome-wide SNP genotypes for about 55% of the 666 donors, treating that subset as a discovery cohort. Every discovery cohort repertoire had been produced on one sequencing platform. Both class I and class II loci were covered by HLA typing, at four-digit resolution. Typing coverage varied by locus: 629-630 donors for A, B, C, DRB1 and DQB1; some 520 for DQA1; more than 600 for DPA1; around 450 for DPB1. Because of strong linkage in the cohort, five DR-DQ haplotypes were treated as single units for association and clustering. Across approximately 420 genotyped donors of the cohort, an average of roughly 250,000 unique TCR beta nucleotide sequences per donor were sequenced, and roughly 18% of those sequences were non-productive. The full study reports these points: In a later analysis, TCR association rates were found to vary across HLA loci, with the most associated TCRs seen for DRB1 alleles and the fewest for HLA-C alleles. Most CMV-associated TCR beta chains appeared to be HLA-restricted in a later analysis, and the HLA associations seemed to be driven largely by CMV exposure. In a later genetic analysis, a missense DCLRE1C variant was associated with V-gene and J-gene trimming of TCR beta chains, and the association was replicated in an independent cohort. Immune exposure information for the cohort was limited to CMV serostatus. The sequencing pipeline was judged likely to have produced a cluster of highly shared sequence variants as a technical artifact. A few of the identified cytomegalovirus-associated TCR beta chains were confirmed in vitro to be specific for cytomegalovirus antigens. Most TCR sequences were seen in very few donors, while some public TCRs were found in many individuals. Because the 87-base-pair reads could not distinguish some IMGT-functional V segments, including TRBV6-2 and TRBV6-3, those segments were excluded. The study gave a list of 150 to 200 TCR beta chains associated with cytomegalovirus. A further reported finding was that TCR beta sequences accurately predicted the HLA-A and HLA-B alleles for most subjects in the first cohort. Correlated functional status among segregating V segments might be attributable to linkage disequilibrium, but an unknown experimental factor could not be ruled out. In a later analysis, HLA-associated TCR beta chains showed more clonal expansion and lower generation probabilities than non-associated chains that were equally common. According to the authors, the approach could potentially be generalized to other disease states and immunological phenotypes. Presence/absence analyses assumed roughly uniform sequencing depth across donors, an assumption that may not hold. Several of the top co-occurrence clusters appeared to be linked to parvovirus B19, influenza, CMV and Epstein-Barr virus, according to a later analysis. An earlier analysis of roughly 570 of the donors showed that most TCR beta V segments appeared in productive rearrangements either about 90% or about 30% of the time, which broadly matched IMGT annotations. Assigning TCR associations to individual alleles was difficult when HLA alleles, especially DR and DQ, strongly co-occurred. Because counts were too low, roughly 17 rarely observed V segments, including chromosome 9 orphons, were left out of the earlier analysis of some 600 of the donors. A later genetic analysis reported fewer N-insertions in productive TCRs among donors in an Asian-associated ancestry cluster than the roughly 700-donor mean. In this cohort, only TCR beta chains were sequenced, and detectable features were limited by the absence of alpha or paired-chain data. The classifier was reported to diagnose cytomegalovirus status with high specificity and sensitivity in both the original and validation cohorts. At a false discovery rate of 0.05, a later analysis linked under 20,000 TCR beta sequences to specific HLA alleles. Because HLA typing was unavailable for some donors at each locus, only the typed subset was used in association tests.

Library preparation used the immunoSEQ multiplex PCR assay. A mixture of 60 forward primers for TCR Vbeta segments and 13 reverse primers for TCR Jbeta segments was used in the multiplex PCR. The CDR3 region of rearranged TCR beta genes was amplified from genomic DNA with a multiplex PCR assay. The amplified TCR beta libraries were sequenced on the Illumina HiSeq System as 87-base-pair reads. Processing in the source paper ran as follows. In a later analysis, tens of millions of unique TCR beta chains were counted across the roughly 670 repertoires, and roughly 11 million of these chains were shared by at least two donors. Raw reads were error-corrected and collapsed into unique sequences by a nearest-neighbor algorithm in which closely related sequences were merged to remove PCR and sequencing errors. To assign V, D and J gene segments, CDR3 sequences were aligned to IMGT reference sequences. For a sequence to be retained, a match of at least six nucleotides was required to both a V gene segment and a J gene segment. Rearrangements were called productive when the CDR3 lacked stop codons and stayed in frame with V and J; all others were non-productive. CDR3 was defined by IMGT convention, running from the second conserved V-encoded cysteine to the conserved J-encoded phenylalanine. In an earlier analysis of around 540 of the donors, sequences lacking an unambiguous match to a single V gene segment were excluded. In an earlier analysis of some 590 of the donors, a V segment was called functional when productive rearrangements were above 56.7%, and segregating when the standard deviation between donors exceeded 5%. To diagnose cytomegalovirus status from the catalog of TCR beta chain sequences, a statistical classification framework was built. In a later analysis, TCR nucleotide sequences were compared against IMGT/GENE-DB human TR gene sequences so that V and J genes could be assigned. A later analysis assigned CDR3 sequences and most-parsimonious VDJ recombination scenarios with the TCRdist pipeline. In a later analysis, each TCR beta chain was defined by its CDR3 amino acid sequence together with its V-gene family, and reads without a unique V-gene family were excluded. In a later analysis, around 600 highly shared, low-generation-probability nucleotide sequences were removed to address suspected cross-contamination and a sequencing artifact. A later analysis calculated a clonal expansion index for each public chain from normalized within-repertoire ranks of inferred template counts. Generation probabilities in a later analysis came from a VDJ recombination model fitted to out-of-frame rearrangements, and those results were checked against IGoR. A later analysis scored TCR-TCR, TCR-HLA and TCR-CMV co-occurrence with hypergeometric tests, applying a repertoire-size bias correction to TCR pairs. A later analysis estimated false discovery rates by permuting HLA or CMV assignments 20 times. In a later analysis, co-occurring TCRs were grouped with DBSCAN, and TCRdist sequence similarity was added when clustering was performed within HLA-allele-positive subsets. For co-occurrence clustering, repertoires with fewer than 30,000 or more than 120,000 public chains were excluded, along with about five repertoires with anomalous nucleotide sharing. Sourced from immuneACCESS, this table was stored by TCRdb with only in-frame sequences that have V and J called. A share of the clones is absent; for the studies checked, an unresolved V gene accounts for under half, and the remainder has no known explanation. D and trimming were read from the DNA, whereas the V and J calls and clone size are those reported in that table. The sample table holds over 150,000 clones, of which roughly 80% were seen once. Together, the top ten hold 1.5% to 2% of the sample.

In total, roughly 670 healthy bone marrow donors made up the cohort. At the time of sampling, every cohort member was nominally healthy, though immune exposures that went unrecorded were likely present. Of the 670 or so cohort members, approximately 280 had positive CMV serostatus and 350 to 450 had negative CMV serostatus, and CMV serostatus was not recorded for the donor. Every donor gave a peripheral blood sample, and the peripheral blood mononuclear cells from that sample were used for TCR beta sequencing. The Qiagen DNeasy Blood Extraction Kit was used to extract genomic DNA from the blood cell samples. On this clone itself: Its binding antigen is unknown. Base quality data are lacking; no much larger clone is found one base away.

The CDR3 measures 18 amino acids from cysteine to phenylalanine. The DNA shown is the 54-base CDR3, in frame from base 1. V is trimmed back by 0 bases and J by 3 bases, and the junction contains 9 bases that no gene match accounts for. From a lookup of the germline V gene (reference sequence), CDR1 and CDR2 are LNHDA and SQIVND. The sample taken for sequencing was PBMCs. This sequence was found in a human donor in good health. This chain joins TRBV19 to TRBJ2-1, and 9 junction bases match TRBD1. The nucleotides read TGTGCCAGTAGTATAGAAGAAGGCAGGGACAGGGTCTACAATGAGCAGTTCTTC. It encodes CASSIEEGRDRVYNEQFF.